Listed below are T cell receptor beta chains from one sample, sequenced in a study of patients and donors after allogeneic stem cell transplantation. TCRdb passed the RT-PCR reads through MiXCR, listing each CDR3 protein once. The sample yields about 74,000 distinct CDR3 sequences, about a quarter seen once. Sequencing was carried out using blood, either unsorted or a sorted T cell fraction (not recorded which). These receptors originate from a human donor who was either an allogeneic HSCT recipient or a stem cell or donor lymphocyte infusion donor (not recorded which). It is not recorded whose cells these are; they may come from a transplant donor. CDR3s include the opening cysteine and the closing phenylalanine or tryptophan. A D gene is named only where the DNA matches it firmly. The size of a clone is reported for some rows only, either as once, few or many, or as a class for expanded clones.

>NA|NA|13|TRBJ2-1|TRBV18
TGTGCCAGCTCACCAAGGGGATGGGGCGGGCAGTTCTTC
CASSPRGWGGQFF
>NA|NA|16|TRBJ2-5|TRBV21-1
TGTGCCAGCAGCCCTCCGGGACCCAGAAAGCAAGAGACCCAGTACTTC
CASSPPGPRKQETQYF
>NA|once|12|TRBJ2-7|TRBV18
TGTGCCAGCTCACCATGGGGTAACGAGCAGTACTTC
CASSPWGNEQYF
>NA|NA|13|TRBJ2-7|TRBV29-1
TGCAGCGTTGTAGGACAATTCTCCTACGAGCAGTACTTC
CSVVGQFSYEQYF
>TRBD1|few|16|TRBJ2-3|TRBV5-1
TGCGCCAGCAGCAAACAGGGGATGGGGAGCACAGATACGCAGTATTTT
CASSKQGMGSTDTQYF
>TRBD2|NA|15|TRBJ2-7|TRBV9
TGTGCCAGCAGCCCTCGGACTAGCGGGGAGATCGAGCAGTACTTC
CASSPRTSGEIEQYF
>NA|NA|14|TRBJ2-7|TRBV4-1
TGCGCCAGCAGCCCAAACCTGGCTCAGGCCGAGCAGTACTTC
CASSPNLAQAEQYF
>NA|few|14|TRBJ2-1|TRBV4-2
TGTGCCAGCAGCCAAGACGCTAGAGGAGATGAGCAGTTCTTC
CASSQDARGDEQFF
>NA|NA|13|TRBJ2-7|TRBV10-3
TGTGCCATCAGTCGGGACGACTCCTACGAGCAGTACTTC
CAISRDDSYEQYF
>NA|NA|11|TRBJ2-1|TRBV21-1
TGTGCCAGCAGCACCCACCGTGAGCAGTTCTTC
CASSTHREQFF